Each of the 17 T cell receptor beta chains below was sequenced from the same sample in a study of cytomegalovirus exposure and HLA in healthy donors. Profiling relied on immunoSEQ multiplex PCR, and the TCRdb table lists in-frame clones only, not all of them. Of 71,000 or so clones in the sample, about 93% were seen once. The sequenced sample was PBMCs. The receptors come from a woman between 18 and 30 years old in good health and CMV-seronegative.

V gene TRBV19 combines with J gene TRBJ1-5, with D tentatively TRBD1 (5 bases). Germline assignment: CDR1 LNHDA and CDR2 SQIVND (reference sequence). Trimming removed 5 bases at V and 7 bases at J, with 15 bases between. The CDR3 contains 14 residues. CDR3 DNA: TGTGCCAGTAGTTCGGGGGGTACGGGGCAGCCCCAGCATTTT. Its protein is CASSSGGTGQPQHF.

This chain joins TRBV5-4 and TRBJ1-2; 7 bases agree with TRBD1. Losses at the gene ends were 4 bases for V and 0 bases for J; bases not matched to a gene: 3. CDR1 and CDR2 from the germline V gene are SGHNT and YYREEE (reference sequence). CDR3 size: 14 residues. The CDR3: CASSPTGTNYGYTF. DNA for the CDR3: TGTGCCAGCAGCCCGACAGGGACTAACTATGGCTACACCTTC.

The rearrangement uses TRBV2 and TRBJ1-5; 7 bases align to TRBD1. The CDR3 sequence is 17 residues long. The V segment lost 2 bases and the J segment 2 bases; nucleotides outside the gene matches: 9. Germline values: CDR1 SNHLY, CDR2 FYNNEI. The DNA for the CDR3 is TGTGCCAGCAGTGAAAAAATGCGCACAGGGGGCAATCAGCCCCAGCATTTT. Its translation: CASSEKMRTGGNQPQHF.

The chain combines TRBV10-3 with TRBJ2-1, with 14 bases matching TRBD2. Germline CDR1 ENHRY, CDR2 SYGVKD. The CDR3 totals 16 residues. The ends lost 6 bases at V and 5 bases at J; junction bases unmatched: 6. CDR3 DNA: TGTGCCATCAGCCCACAGACTAGCGGGGGGGACAATGAGCAGTTCTTC. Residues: CAISPQTSGGDNEQFF.

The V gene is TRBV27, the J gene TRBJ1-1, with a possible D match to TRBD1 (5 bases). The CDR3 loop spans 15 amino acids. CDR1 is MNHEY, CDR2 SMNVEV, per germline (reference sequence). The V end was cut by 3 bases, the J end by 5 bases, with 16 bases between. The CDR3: CASSFHGTGQTEAFF. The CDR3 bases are TGTGCCAGCAGTTTCCACGGAACAGGCCAGACTGAAGCTTTCTTT.

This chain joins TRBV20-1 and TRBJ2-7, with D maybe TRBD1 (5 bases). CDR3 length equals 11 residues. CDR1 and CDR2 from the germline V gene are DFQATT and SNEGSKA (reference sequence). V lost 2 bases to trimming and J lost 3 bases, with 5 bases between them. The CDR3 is CSARRGYEQYF. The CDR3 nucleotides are TGCAGTGCTAGAAGGGGCTACGAGCAGTACTTC.

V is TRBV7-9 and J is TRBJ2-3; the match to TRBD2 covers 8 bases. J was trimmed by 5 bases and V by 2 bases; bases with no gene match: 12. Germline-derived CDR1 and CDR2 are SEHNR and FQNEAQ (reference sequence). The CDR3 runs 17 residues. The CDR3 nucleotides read TGTGCCAGCAGCTTATACGCATTAGCGGGAATGCTAGATACGCAGTATTTT. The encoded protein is CASSLYALAGMLDTQYF.

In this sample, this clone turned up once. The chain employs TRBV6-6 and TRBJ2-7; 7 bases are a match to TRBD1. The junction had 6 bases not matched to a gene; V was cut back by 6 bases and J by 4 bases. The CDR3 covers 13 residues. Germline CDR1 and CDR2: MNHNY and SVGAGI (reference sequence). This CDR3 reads CASRTGSVYEQYF. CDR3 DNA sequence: TGTGCCAGCAGGACAGGGAGTGTATACGAGCAGTACTTC.

The CDR3 DNA follows: TGCGCCAGCAGTGACCCGAGAAAGCGGTCTATTTCTGAAGCTTTCTTT. This gives the protein CASSDPRKRSISEAFF. The rearrangement uses TRBV10-2 and TRBJ1-1; unclear D gene. Trimming left V 3 bases short and J 6 bases short, with 20 bases between. Looked up from germline, CDR1 is WSHSY and CDR2 is SAAADI. The CDR3 is 16 residues long.

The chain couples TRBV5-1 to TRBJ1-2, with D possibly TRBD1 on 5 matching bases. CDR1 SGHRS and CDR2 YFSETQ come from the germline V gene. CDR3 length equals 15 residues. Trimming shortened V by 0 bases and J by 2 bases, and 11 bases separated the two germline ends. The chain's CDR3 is CASSLDRGINYGYTF. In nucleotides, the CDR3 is TGCGCCAGCAGCTTGGATCGGGGGATAAACTATGGCTACACCTTC.

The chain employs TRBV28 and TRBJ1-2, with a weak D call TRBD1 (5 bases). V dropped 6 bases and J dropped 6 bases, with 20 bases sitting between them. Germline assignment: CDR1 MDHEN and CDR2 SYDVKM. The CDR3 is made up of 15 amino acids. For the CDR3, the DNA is TGTGCCAGCAGGGTCTATACAGGCCTCAGGGATGGCTACACCTTC. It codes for CASRVYTGLRDGYTF.

The chain's CDR3 is CASSYTDRGPNLYEQYF. The CDR3 nucleotides read TGTGCCAGCAGTTACACGGACAGGGGGCCCAACCTTTACGAGCAGTACTTC. The genes are TRBV6-8 and TRBJ2-7, with 11 positions matching TRBD1. Germline V lookup: CDR1 MNHGY, CDR2 SAAAGT. The CDR3 runs to 17 residues. The V segment lost 2 bases and the J segment 4 bases; nucleotides outside the gene matches: 10.

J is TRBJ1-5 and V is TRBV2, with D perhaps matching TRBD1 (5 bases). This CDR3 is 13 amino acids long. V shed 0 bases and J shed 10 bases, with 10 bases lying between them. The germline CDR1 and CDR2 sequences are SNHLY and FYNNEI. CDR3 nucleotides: TGTGCCAGCAGTGAAGCGGGGCGGGGTCCCCAGCATTTT. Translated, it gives CASSEAGRGPQHF.

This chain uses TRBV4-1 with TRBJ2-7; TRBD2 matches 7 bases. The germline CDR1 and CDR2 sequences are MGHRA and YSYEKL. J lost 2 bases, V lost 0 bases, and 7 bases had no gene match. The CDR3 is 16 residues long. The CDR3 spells CASSQDVGGSAYEQYF. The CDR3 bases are TGCGCCAGCAGCCAAGATGTGGGAGGGTCAGCCTACGAGCAGTACTTC.

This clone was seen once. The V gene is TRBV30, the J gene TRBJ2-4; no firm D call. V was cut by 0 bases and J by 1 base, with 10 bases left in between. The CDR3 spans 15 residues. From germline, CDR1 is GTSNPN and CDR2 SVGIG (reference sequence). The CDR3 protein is CAWSVQVSAKNIQYF. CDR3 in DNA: TGTGCCTGGAGTGTACAAGTTTCTGCCAAAAACATTCAGTACTTC.

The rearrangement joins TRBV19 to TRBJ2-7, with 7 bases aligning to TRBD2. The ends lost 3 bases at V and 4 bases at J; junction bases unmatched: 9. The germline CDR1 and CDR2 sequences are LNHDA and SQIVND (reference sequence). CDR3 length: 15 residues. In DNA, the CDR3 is TGTGCCAGTAGTATGGACTTTTCGGGAGGATACGAGCAGTACTTC. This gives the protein CASSMDFSGGYEQYF.

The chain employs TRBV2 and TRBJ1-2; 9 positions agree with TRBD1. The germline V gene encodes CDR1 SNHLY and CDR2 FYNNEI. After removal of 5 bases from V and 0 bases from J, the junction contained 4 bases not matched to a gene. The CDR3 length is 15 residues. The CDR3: CASSPDRGSNYGYTF. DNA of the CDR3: TGTGCCAGCAGTCCTGACAGGGGGTCTAACTATGGCTACACCTTC.